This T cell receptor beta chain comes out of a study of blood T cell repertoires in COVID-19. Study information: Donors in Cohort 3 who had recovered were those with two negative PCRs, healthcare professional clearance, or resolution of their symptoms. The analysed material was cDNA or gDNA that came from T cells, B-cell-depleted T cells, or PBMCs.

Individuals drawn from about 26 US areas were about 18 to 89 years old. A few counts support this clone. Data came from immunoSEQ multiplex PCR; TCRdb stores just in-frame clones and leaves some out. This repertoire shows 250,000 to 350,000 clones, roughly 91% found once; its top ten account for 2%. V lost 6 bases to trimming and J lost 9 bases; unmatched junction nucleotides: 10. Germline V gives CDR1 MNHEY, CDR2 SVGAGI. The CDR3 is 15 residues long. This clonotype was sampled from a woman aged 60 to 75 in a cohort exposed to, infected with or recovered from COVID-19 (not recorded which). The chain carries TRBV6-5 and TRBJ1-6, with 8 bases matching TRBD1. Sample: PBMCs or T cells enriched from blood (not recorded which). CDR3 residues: CASRPATGESSPLHF. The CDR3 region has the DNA TGTGCCAGCAGGCCCGCGACAGGGGAGAGTTCACCCCTCCACTTT.